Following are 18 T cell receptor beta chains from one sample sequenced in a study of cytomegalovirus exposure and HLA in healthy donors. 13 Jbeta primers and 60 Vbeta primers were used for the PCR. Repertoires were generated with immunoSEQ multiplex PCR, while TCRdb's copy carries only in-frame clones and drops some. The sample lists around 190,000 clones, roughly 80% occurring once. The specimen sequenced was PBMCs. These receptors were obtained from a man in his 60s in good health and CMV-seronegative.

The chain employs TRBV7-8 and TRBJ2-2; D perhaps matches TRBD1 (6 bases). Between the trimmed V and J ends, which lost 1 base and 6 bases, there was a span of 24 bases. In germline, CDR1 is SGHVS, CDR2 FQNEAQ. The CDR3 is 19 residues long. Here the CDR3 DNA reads TGTGCCAGCAGCTTAGTCCCCGGACAGCGTTCTTCTAGGGCCGGGGAGCTGTTTTTT. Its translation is CASSLVPGQRSSRAGELFF.

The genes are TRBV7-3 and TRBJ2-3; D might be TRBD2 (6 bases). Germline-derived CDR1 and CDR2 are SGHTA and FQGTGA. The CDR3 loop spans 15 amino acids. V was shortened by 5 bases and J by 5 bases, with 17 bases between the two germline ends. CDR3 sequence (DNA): TGTGCCAGCAGCACAACGGGAGCCGAGGGAGATACGCAGTATTTT. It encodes CASSTTGAEGDTQYF.

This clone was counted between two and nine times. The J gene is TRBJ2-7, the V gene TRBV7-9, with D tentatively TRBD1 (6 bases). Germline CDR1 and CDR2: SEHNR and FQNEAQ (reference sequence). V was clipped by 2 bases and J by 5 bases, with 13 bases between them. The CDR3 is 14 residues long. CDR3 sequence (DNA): TGTGCCAGCAGCTTAAGCGGCCCAGGGGACGAGCAGTACTTC. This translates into CASSLSGPGDEQYF.

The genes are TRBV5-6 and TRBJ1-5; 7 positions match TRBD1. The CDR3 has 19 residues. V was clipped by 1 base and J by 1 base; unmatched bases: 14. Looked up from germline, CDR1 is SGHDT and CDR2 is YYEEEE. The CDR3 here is CASSLLGRGRLGSNQPQHF. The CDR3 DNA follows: TGTGCCAGCAGCTTGCTGGGCAGGGGGAGGTTGGGGAGCAATCAGCCCCAGCATTTT.

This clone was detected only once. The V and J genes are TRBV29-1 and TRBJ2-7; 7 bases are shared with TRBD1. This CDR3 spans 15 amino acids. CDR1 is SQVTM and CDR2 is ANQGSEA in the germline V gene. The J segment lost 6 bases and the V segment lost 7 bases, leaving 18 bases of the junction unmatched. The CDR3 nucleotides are TGCAGCGCCCAACGGACGACAGGGCGGATGATCGAGCAGTACTTC. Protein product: CSAQRTTGRMIEQYF.

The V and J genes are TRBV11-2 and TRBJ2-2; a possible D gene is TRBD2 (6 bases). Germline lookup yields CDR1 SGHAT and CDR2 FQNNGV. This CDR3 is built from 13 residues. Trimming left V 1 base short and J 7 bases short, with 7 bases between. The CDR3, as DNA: TGTGCCAGCAGCTTAGGGGACTTCGGGGAGCTGTTTTTT. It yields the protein CASSLGDFGELFF.

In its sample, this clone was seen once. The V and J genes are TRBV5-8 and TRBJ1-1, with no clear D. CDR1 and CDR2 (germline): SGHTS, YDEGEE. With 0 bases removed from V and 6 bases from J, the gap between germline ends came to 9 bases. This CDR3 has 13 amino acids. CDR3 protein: CASSLDPGPEAFF. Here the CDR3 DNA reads TGTGCCAGCAGCTTGGATCCGGGTCCTGAAGCTTTCTTT.

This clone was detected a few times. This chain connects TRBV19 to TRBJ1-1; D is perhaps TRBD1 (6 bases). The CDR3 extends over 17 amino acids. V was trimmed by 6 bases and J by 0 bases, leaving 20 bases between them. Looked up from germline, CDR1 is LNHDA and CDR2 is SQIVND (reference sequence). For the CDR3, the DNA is TGTGCCAGTAGCGAAGACACCCTGGGGGCAATGAACACTGAAGCTTTCTTT. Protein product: CASSEDTLGAMNTEAFF. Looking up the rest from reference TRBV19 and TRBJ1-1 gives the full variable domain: DGGITQSPKYLFRKEGQNVTLSCEQNLNHDAMYWYRQDPGQGLRLIYYSQIVNDFQKGDIAEGYSVSREKKESFPLTVTSAQKNPTAFYLCASSEDTLGAMNTEAFFGQGTRLTVV.

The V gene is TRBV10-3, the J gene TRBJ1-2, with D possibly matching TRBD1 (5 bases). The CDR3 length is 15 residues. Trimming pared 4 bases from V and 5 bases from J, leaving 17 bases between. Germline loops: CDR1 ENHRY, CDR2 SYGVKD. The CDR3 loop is CAISVPGREGYGYTF. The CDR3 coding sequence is TGTGCCATCAGTGTTCCGGGTAGGGAGGGGTATGGCTACACCTTC.

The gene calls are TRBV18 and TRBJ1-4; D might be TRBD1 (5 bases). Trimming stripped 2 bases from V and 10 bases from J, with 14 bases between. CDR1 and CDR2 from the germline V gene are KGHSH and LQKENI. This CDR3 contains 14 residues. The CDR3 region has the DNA TGTGCCAGCTCACCATTCCCGGGGGACGGAAAACTGTTTTTT. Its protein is CASSPFPGDGKLFF.

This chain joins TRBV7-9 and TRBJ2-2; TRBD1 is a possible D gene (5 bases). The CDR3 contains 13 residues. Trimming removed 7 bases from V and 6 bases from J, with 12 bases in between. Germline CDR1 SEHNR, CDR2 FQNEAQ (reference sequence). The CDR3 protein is CASMDKPAGELFF. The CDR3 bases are TGTGCCAGCATGGACAAACCGGCCGGGGAGCTGTTTTTT.

In DNA, the CDR3 is TGTGCCAGCAGCCGGGACTCCAGGTTTAATGAAAAACTGTTTTTT. Translated, it gives CASSRDSRFNEKLFF. The rearrangement joins TRBV5-6 to TRBJ1-4; possible D gene TRBD1, 5 bases. Germline CDR1 reads SGHDT; CDR2 reads YYEEEE. CDR3 length equals 15 residues. V shed 4 bases and J shed 4 bases, with 14 bases lying between them.

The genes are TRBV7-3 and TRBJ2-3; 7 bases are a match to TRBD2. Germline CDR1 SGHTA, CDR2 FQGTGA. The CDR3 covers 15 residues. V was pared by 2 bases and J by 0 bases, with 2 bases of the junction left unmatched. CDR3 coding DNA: TGTGCCAGCAGCTTACTAGCGGAAAGCACAGATACGCAGTATTTT. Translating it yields CASSLLAESTDTQYF.

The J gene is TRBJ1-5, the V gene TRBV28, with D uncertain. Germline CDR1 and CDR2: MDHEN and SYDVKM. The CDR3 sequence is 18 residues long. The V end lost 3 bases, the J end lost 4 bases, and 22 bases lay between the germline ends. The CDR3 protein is CASSFSTLVDTNNQPQHF. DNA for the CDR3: TGTGCCAGCAGTTTTTCCACCTTGGTCGACACGAATAATCAGCCCCAGCATTTT.

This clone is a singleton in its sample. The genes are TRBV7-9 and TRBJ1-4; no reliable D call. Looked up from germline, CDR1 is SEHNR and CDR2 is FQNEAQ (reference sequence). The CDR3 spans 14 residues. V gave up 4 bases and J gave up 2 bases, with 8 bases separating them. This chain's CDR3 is CASSSRETNEKLFF. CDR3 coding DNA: TGTGCCAGCAGCTCGCGGGAGACTAATGAAAAACTGTTTTTT.

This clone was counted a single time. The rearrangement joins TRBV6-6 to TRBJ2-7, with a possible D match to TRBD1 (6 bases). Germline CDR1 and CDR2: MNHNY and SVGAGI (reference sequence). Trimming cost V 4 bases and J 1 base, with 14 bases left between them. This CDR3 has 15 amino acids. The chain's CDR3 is CASSSSGTNSYEQYF. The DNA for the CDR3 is TGTGCCAGCAGTTCCTCCGGGACAAATTCCTACGAGCAGTACTTC.

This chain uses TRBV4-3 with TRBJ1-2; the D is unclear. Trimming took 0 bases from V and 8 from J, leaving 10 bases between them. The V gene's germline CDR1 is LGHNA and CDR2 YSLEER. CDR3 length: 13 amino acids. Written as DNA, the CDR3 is TGCGCCAGCAGCCAAGAACTACGGAGGGGCTACACCTTC. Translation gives CASSQELRRGYTF.

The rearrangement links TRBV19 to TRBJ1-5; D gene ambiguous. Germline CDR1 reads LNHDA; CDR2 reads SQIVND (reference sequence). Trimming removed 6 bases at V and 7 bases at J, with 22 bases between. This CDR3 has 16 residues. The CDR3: CASSRVERPVKQPQHF. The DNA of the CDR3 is TGTGCCAGTAGCCGGGTCGAGCGACCGGTAAAGCAGCCCCAGCATTTT.